The 21 T cell receptor beta chains in this list originate from one sample, sequenced in a study of Ad26.COV2.S vaccination and SARS-CoV-2 variants. Indicated treatment: 15 to 20 received Ad26.COV2.S at low or high dose, single or two shots; 5 received placebo; per-sample allocation not given. All samples were drawn on day 63, counting from the first vaccine or placebo injection. Assay used: immunoSEQ multiplex PCR; TCRdb lists only in-frame clones, some missing. This table holds around 400,000 clones, 90% found once. The starting material was peripheral blood, obtained in a trial of Ad26.COV2.S vaccine versus placebo. The receptors come from a person between 18 and 59 years old who received the Ad26.COV2.S COVID-19 vaccine or a placebo.

This chain joins TRBV2 and TRBJ2-4; TRBD2 matches at 9 bases. CDR3 size: 17 residues. V lost 6 bases, J lost 8 bases, and 17 bases stayed unmatched. From germline, CDR1 is SNHLY and CDR2 FYNNEI. The CDR3 coding sequence is TGTGCCAGCAGAGCTGGGACTAGCTTACGAGGGGATGACATTCAGTACTTC. Translation: CASRAGTSLRGDDIQYF. The full variable domain, completed using reference TRBV2 and TRBJ2-4, is EPEVTQTPSHQVTQMGQEVILRCVPISNHLYFYWYRQILGQKVEFLVSFYNNEISEKSEIFDDQFSVERPDGSNFTLKIRSTKLEDSAMYFCASRAGTSLRGDDIQYFGAGTRLSVL.

This clone was counted a single time. This sequence joins TRBV6-6 and TRBJ1-1, with D possibly matching TRBD1 (5 bases). V was clipped by 6 bases and J by 5 bases, with 13 bases between them. This CDR3 has 13 amino acids. The germline gives CDR1 MNHNY, CDR2 SVGAGI (reference sequence). Here the CDR3 reads CASSPGGGTEAFF. CDR3 DNA sequence: TGTGCCAGCAGCCCCGGGGGGGGGACTGAAGCTTTCTTT.

CDR3 region: CASSKSGEGRELFF. CDR3 sequence (DNA): TGTGCCAGCAGTAAAAGCGGAGAAGGGCGGGAGCTGTTTTTT. The chain combines TRBV28 with TRBJ2-2; possible D gene TRBD2, 5 bases. Germline loops: CDR1 MDHEN, CDR2 SYDVKM. The CDR3 runs to 14 residues. The germline V and J ends were trimmed by 5 bases and 9 bases, with 16 bases remaining between them. The variable domain in full, completed from reference TRBV28 and TRBJ2-2, reads DVKVTQSSRYLVKRTGEKVFLECVQDMDHENMFWYRQDPGLGLRLIYFSYDVKMKEKGDIPEGYSVSREKKERFSLILESASTNQTSMYLCASSKSGEGRELFFGEGSRLTVL.

This clone was seen just once. The chain combines TRBV4-1 with TRBJ1-1; a weak D match, TRBD1 (5 bases). With 6 bases removed from V and 1 base from J, the gap between germline ends came to 12 bases. Germline values: CDR1 MGHRA, CDR2 YSYEKL. This CDR3 comprises 14 residues. The CDR3 is CASRWQGSNTEAFF. In nucleotides, the CDR3 is TGCGCCAGCAGGTGGCAGGGATCGAACACTGAAGCTTTCTTT.

This clone was observed once. The rearrangement joins TRBV29-1 to TRBJ2-1; a possible D gene is TRBD2 (5 bases). The CDR3 extends over 14 amino acids. Trimming removed 1 base from V and 2 bases from J, with 9 bases in between. The germline CDR1 and CDR2 sequences are SQVTM and ANQGSEA. The CDR3 DNA reads as TGCAGCGTTGAAGTCAGCGGCGCCTACAATGAGCAGTTCTTC. Residues: CSVEVSGAYNEQFF.

The CDR3 nucleotides read TGTGCCAGCAGTCCCGGGGCAGATACGCAGTATTTT. Residues: CASSPGADTQYF. The rearrangement links TRBV27 to TRBJ2-3, with D perhaps TRBD2 (5 bases). The V and J ends lost 5 bases and 4 bases respectively, with 7 bases between them. Germline values: CDR1 MNHEY, CDR2 SMNVEV (reference sequence). CDR3 length: 12 amino acids.

CDR3 sequence reads: CASSQDRTNNYGYTF. The CDR3 DNA follows: TGTGCCAGCAGCCAAGATAGGACTAATAACTATGGCTACACCTTC. The V and J genes are TRBV4-2 and TRBJ1-2; D gene unclear. The V gene's germline CDR1 is LGHNA and CDR2 YNFKEQ. The germline V and J ends were trimmed by 0 bases and 1 base, with 9 bases remaining between them. The CDR3 runs 15 residues.

In its sample, this clone was seen a few times. The gene calls are TRBV29-1 and TRBJ2-5; D call uncertain. The CDR3 length is 12 residues. Germline CDR1 and CDR2: SQVTM and ANQGSEA. V dropped 3 bases and J dropped 4 bases, with 9 bases sitting between them. CDR3 in amino acids: CSVDRTGETQYF. The CDR3 DNA is TGCAGCGTTGACAGGACCGGAGAGACCCAGTACTTC.

J is TRBJ2-7 and V is TRBV27, with 7 nucleotides matching TRBD1. Germline V gene lookup returns CDR1 MNHEY and CDR2 SMNVEV (reference sequence). The CDR3 totals 13 residues. Trimming cost V 3 bases and J 3 bases; bases outside gene matches: 2. The CDR3 DNA is TGTGCCAGCAGTTTTTACAGGGGCTACGAGCAGTACTTC. Translation: CASSFYRGYEQYF.

The chain combines TRBV28 with TRBJ1-6; TRBD1 agrees at 7 bases. Trimming cost V 5 bases and J 6 bases; bases outside gene matches: 7. The CDR3 consists of 15 residues. The germline V gene encodes CDR1 MDHEN and CDR2 SYDVKM. In DNA form, the CDR3 reads TGTGCCAGCAGTACCCCAGGACAGGTTAATTCACCCCTCCACTTT. Amino acid sequence: CASSTPGQVNSPLHF.

This clone has a single count. This chain connects TRBV20-1 to TRBJ2-7; D ambiguous. CDR3 length: 12 amino acids. Trimming took 3 bases from V and 3 from J, leaving 9 bases between them. Germline CDR1 reads DFQATT; CDR2 reads SNEGSKA (reference sequence). CDR3 protein: CSASALIYEQYF. In DNA, the CDR3 is TGCAGTGCTAGTGCCTTGATCTACGAGCAGTACTTC.

The rearrangement uses TRBV12-3 or TRBV12-4 and TRBJ2-7, with D possibly being TRBD1 (6 bases). V dropped 3 bases and J dropped 6 bases, with 12 bases sitting between them. There are 13 residues in the CDR3. The CDR3 sequence is CASSFSFRGEQYF. The CDR3 coding sequence is TGTGCCAGCAGTTTCTCCTTCAGGGGCGAGCAGTACTTC.

This chain links TRBV11-2 with TRBJ2-5; D possibly corresponds to TRBD2 (5 bases). V was pared by 5 bases and J by 4 bases, with 14 bases between. The germline CDR1 and CDR2 sequences are SGHAT and FQNNGV. The CDR3 is 14 residues long. The CDR3 nucleotides read TGTGCCAGCAGCCCCGCCACTAGAAGAGAGACCCAGTACTTC. It codes for CASSPATRRETQYF.

This clone has more than one count but fewer than ten. The V gene is TRBV3-1 (or the pseudogene TRBV3-2), the J gene TRBJ2-7; no clear D. Trimming removed 1 base from V and 1 base from J, with 11 bases in between. The CDR3 covers 15 residues. Germline CDR1 LGHDT, CDR2 YNNKEL (reference sequence). The CDR3 reads CASSQAASSSYEQYF. Written as DNA, the CDR3 is TGTGCCAGCAGCCAAGCGGCGAGTAGTTCCTACGAGCAGTACTTC.

CDR3 DNA: TGTGCCAGTTGGAATACAGGGATGGGGGGTGAAGCTTTCTTT. This sequence encodes CASWNTGMGGEAFF. V gene TRBV19 combines with J gene TRBJ1-1, with D perhaps TRBD1 (6 bases). The germline CDR1 and CDR2 sequences are LNHDA and SQIVND (reference sequence). Trimming removed 8 bases from V and 7 bases from J, with 20 bases in between. This CDR3 contains 14 residues.

The chain has TRBV27 and TRBJ2-3; tentative D call: TRBD2 (5 bases). With 5 bases removed from V and 3 bases from J, the gap between germline ends came to 9 bases. Germline lookup yields CDR1 MNHEY and CDR2 SMNVEV (reference sequence). This CDR3 has 13 amino acids. The CDR3, as DNA: TGTGCCAGCAGTGTCAGAGGGACAGATACGCAGTATTTT. Residues: CASSVRGTDTQYF.

V gene TRBV5-1 combines with J gene TRBJ2-7, with D uncertain. Germline CDR1 is SGHRS and CDR2 is YFSETQ. Trimming removed 0 bases at V and 4 bases at J, with 14 bases between. This CDR3 spans 15 amino acids. This chain's CDR3 is CASSLDLDGTYEQYF. The CDR3 nucleotides read TGCGCCAGCAGCTTGGATCTGGACGGCACATACGAGCAGTACTTC.

This clone was counted a single time. V and J are TRBV30 and TRBJ2-1; D uncertain. From germline, CDR1 is GTSNPN and CDR2 SVGIG (reference sequence). V gave up 2 bases and J gave up 9 bases, with 14 bases separating them. This CDR3 spans 13 amino acids. Here the CDR3 reads CAWSSSQYTEQFF. The CDR3 DNA sequence: TGTGCCTGGAGTTCGTCTCAGTATACTGAGCAGTTCTTC. Full variable domain (outside the CDR3, taken from reference TRBV30 and TRBJ2-1): SQTIHQWPATLVQPVGSPLSLECTVEGTSNPNLYWYRQAAGRGLQLLFYSVGIGQISSEVPQNLSASRPQDRQFILSSKKLLLSDSGFYLCAWSSSQYTEQFFGPGTRLTVL.

The J gene is TRBJ1-1, the V gene TRBV9; D not certain. V was shortened by 4 bases and J by 5 bases, with 15 bases between the two germline ends. Germline V gene data show CDR1 as SGDLS and CDR2 as YYNGEE. The CDR3 is made up of 14 amino acids. The DNA for the CDR3 is TGTGCCAGCAGCCCCCCGGGGAAGGGAACTGAAGCTTTCTTT. As protein: CASSPPGKGTEAFF.

In this sample, this clone turned up once. The chain employs TRBV7-2 and TRBJ2-7; D unresolved. The CDR3 runs to 14 residues. Looked up from germline, CDR1 is SGHTA and CDR2 is FQGNSA. The V gene lost 2 bases and the J gene lost 3 bases, with 11 bases spanning the gap. In DNA, the CDR3 is TGTGCCAGCAGCTTAAGTTCTATGAGCTACGAGCAGTACTTC. It codes for CASSLSSMSYEQYF.

The V call is TRBV7-6, the J call TRBJ2-1, with a possible D match to TRBD2 (5 bases). This CDR3 spans 18 amino acids. The germline CDR1 and CDR2 sequences are SGHVS and FNYEAQ. Trimming left V 1 base short and J 9 bases short, with 25 bases between. The DNA for the CDR3 is TGTGCCAGCAGCTTAGACTCTTGGACTGCGTCCCTCGCGGGTGAGCAGTTCTTC. Amino acids: CASSLDSWTASLAGEQFF.